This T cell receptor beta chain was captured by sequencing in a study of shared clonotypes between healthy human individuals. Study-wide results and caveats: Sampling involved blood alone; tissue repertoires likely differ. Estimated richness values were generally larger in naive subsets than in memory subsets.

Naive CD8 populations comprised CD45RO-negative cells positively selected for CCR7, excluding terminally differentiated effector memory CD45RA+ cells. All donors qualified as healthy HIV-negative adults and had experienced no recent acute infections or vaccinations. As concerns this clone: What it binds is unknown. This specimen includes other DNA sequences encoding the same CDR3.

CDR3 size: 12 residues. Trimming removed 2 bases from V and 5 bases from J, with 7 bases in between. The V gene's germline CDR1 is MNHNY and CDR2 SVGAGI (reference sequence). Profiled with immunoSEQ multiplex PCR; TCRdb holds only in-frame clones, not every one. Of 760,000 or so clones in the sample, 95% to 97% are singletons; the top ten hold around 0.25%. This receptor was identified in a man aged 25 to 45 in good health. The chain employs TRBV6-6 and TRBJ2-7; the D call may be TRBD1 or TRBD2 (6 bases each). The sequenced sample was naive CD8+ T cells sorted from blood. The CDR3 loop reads CASSYRGDEQYF. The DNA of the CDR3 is TGTGCCAGCAGTTACAGGGGGGACGAGCAGTACTTC.